This TCR beta chain was identified in a study of shared clonotypes between healthy human individuals. In this sample, this clone turned up a few times. Method: immunoSEQ multiplex PCR; TCRdb's copy keeps in-frame clones and lacks some. Of some 1,100,000 clones listed, about 80% were seen once; the top ten hold under 0.65%. The CDR3 is 12 residues long. CDR1 is MNHNS, CDR2 SASEGT, per germline. Trimming removed 4 bases at V and 7 bases at J, with 10 bases between. The source is a man aged 18 to 29 in good health. Some clones in this sample may be carry-over from other donors' samples. This sequence joins TRBV6-1 and TRBJ2-5; D uncertain. The sample comprised memory CD4+ T cells from PBMCs. Indicated subset: CD45RA-negative fraction. This chain's CDR3 is CASSVEQRTQYF. The CDR3 DNA sequence: TGTGCCAGCAGTGTGGAGCAGAGGACCCAGTACTTC.